This T cell receptor beta chain comes out of a study of blood T cell repertoires in COVID-19. Study overall: Specimens from acute and convalescent COVID-19 originated in the United States, Italy and Spain. PBMCs, B-cell-depleted T cells, or T cells provided the cDNA or gDNA that made up the material.

Original handling: Estimation of nucleated cell counts relied on the amplification of reference gene primers. Clones were sequenced by immunoSEQ multiplex PCR, and TCRdb holds only the in-frame ones, with some missing. V, J and clone size reflect that table, while D and trimming were determined from the DNA. This sample has over 300,000 clones, with roughly 85% found just once. The sequencing sample was made of peripheral blood. This clonotype originated in a human donor in a cohort sampled during active COVID-19.

CDR3 loop: CSGQLAGGADTQYF. Written as DNA, the CDR3 is TGCAGCGGACAACTAGCGGGGGGAGCAGATACGCAGTATTTT. The chain uses TRBV29-1 and TRBJ2-3; 12 positions agree with TRBD2. The CDR3 runs to 14 residues. J gave up 4 bases and V 7 bases, and 6 bases lay outside the gene matches. CDR1 and CDR2 (germline): SQVTM, ANQGSEA.